This T cell receptor beta chain was obtained from a study of T-cell reconstitution after alpha-beta-depleted transplantation in children. There are many counts of this clonotype. Unique molecular identifiers tagged the TCRbeta library. TCRdb re-called the PCR reads through MiXCR, storing one row per CDR3 protein. The table has 300,000 to 400,000 distinct CDR3 sequences, about an eighth seen once; the top ten hold around 4.1%. CDR1 is LGHNA and CDR2 is YSLEER in the germline V gene. CDR3 length equals 17 residues. V shed 0 bases and J shed 0 bases, with 9 bases lying between them. This TCR was recovered from a human donor who donated a stem cell graft to a child with Fanconi anemia. The specimen was PBMCs, collected from the stem cell graft. The V and J genes are TRBV4-3 and TRBJ1-6; unclear D gene. The chain's CDR3 is CASSQEFRGSYNSPLHF. The CDR3 coding sequence is TGCGCCAGCAGCCAAGAGTTTCGCGGCTCCTATAATTCACCCCTCCACTTT.